This record covers a single T cell receptor beta chain. Recovery meant two consecutive negative NP/OP PCR tests, professional clearance, or resolved symptoms. CDR1 and CDR2 from the germline V gene are SGHTA and FQGNSA. CDR3 size: 14 residues. V was clipped by 5 bases and J by 0 bases, with 8 bases between them. This entry comes from a study of blood T cell repertoires in COVID-19. Study-level background: Sources were T cells, B-cell-depleted T cells, or PBMCs; the material itself was cDNA or gDNA.

Original handling: Reference gene primer amplification yielded estimated nucleated cell counts. Clones were read by immunoSEQ multiplex PCR, and TCRdb kept only the in-frame ones, dropping some. V, J and clone size reflect that table, while D and trimming were determined from the DNA. The table includes 320,000 or so clones, approximately 84% detected once. The source of this sequence is a woman aged 25 to 39 who had recovered from COVID-19. The sample was PBMCs or T cells enriched from blood (not recorded which). The chain recombines TRBV7-2 with TRBJ2-4; tentative D call: TRBD1 (6 bases). CDR3 protein: CASSAQGAKNIQYF. The CDR3 DNA sequence: TGTGCCAGCAGCGCACAGGGAGCCAAAAACATTCAGTACTTC. Full variable domain (missing parts from reference TRBV7-2 and TRBJ2-4): GAGVSQSPSNKVTEKGKDVELRCDPISGHTALYWYRQSLGQGLEFLIYFQGNSAPDKSGLPSDRFSAERTGGSVSTLTIQRTQQEDSAVYLCASSAQGAKNIQYFGAGTRLSVL.